This TCR beta chain comes out of a study of CD8+ T cells in alopecia areata. For the study at large: Treated patients received oral tofacitinib, 5 to 10 mg twice daily.

General study results and limits: Scalp lesions, especially in alopecia totalis/universalis, had higher clonality than normal scalp.

Extracted from the samples, RNA was reverse transcribed into cDNA to serve as the sequencing template. Data came from immunoSEQ multiplex PCR; TCRdb stores just in-frame clones and leaves some out. Of about 210,000 clones in the sample, roughly three fifths were seen once. The treatment is: oral pan-JAK inhibitor, 5-10 mg twice daily. Germline assignment: CDR1 ENHRY and CDR2 SYGVKD. The CDR3 extends over 13 amino acids. The V end was cut by 5 bases, the J end by 6 bases, with 12 bases between. This clone was seen more than once but under ten times. Its antigen is unknown. The sequence was collected from a human donor with alopecia areata. The chain carries TRBV10-3 and TRBJ2-3; the D call may be TRBD1 or TRBD2 (6 bases each). The sequencing used CD4+ T cells sorted from blood, collected around week 42, from a patient treated with tofacitinib. The DNA of the CDR3 is TGTGCCATCAGTCCCGGGGGCCGGGATACGCAGTATTTT. It is translated as CAISPGGRDTQYF.